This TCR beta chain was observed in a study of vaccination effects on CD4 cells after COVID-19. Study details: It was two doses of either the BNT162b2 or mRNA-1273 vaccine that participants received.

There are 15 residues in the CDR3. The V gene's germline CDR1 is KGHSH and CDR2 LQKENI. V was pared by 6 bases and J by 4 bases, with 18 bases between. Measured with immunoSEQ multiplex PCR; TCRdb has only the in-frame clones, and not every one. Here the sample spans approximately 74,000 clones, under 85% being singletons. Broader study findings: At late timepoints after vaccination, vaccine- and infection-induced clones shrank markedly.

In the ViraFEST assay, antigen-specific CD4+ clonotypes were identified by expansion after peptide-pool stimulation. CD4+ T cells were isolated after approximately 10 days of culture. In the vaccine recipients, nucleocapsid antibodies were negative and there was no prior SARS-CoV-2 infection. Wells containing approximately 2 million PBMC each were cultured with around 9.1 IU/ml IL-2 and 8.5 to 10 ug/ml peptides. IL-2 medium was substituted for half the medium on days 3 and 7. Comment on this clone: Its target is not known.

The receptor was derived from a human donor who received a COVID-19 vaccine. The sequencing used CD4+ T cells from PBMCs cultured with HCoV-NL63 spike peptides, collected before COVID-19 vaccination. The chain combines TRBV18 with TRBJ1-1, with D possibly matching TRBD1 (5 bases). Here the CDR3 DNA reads TGTGCCAGCTCCCGTGCCCGGGGGGAGGGCACTGAAGCTTTCTTT. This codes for CASSRARGEGTEAFF.